This TCR beta chain is from a study of control samples from healthy donors and cancer patients. Sequenced by immunoSEQ multiplex PCR; TCRdb stores in-frame clones only, minus some. Found here are tens of thousands of clones, about 88% of them singletons; the top ten hold about 10%. V lost 5 bases and J lost 0, with 11 bases in between. The germline V gene has CDR1 MNHEY and CDR2 SVGAGI. The CDR3 is 15 residues long. This chain joins TRBV6-5 and TRBJ2-1, with D maybe TRBD1 (6 bases). The sequencing input was PBMCs. This receptor was obtained from a woman in her fifties or sixties with colorectal cancer. The CDR3 loop reads CASSLRGPSYNEQFF. As DNA, the CDR3 is TGTGCCAGCAGTCTCAGGGGACCCTCCTACAATGAGCAGTTCTTC.